This T cell receptor beta chain was identified during a study of cytomegalovirus exposure and HLA in healthy donors. Looking at the study overall: Genotyping showed 81% of 350 to 400 donors falling in the Caucasian-associated ancestry cluster. General study points: Earlier analysis yielded a pattern in which most TCR beta V segments were productive about 87% or about 30% of the time.

The V gene lost 5 bases and the J gene lost 6 bases, with 19 bases spanning the gap. Germline-derived CDR1 and CDR2 are MGHDK and SYGVNS. The CDR3 consists of 15 residues. The PCR ran on 60 Vbeta and 13 Jbeta primers. Repertoires were generated with immunoSEQ multiplex PCR, while TCRdb's copy carries only in-frame clones and drops some. The data contain 60,000 to 75,000 clones, about 80% of them singletons. Comment on this clone: Its antigen is not known.

Sequences were obtained from PBMCs. This TCR came from a man younger than 30 in good health and CMV-seropositive. The rearrangement uses TRBV25-1 and TRBJ1-2; D not resolved. The chain's CDR3 is CASSLSVRRSDGYTF. In DNA form, the CDR3 reads TGTGCCAGCAGTCTGTCAGTGCGGCGATCCGATGGCTACACCTTC.